This T cell receptor (beta chain) was recorded in a study of cytomegalovirus exposure and HLA in healthy donors. About the research overall: Earlier work reported 90 million to 120 million unique TCR beta sequences from about 180 million T cells.

Primers: 60 Vbeta forward and 13 Jbeta reverse. Clones were read by immunoSEQ multiplex PCR, and TCRdb kept only the in-frame ones, dropping some. The data show roughly 160,000 clones, roughly four fifths seen once. There are a few counts of this clone. Its cognate antigen is unknown. The CDR3 extends over 17 amino acids. Germline lookup yields CDR1 LGHNA and CDR2 YNFKEQ. The V segment lost 0 bases and the J segment 7 bases; nucleotides outside the gene matches: 8. Whole-study findings and limits: A reported reduction in N-insertions relative to the approximately 690-donor mean was seen in an Asian-associated ancestry cluster in a later analysis. Cytomegalovirus-associated status was assigned to about 150 TCR beta chains.

Sequenced material: PBMCs. The chain recombines TRBV4-2 with TRBJ2-7; 14 nucleotides agree with TRBD2. The source is a female donor in good health and CMV-seronegative. The CDR3 reads CASSQDRAGTSGSEQYF. In DNA form, the CDR3 reads TGTGCCAGCAGCCAAGACAGGGCCGGGACTAGCGGGAGTGAGCAGTACTTC.